Each of the 3 T cell receptor beta chains below was sequenced from the same sample in a study of cytomegalovirus exposure and HLA in healthy donors. 60 Vbeta and 13 Jbeta primers were used in PCR. Assay: immunoSEQ multiplex PCR; the TCRdb copy retains only in-frame clones and omits some. Here the sample spans some 140,000 clones, approximately 85% being singletons. Sequencing was done on a sample of PBMCs. Receptor source: a woman in her twenties or thirties in good health and CMV-seropositive.

The table lists this clone with a few counts. V is TRBV6-1 and J is TRBJ1-2; the match to TRBD1 covers 10 bases. Unmatched junction bases numbered 2, after V lost 1 base and J lost 3 bases. Germline V lookup: CDR1 MNHNS, CDR2 SASEGT. This CDR3 spans 15 amino acids. The CDR3 loop is CASSEGGTGDYGYTF. As DNA, the CDR3 is TGTGCCAGCAGTGAAGGGGGGACAGGGGACTATGGCTACACCTTC.

The chain recombines TRBV15 with TRBJ1-5, with 7 bases fitting TRBD1. This CDR3 comprises 15 residues. After removal of 1 base from V and 5 bases from J, the junction contained 5 bases not matched to a gene. Germline V gene data show CDR1 as LNHNV and CDR2 as YYDKDF (reference sequence). The CDR3 coding sequence is TGTGCCACCAGCAGAGCAGGACAGGCCGATCAGCCCCAGCATTTT. Translating it yields CATSRAGQADQPQHF.

This clone was seen a few times. The chain links TRBV19 to TRBJ1-5; 9 nucleotides align to TRBD1. With 9 bases clipped from V and 2 bases from J, the junction kept 8 bases outside the gene matches. The germline V gene has CDR1 LNHDA and CDR2 SQIVND (reference sequence). The CDR3 is made up of 15 amino acids. CDR3 loop: CASHRDREGNQPQHF. DNA for the CDR3: TGTGCCAGCCACCGGGACAGGGAGGGCAATCAGCCCCAGCATTTT.